Listed here is a single TCR beta chain. This sample was included in a study of blood T cell repertoires in COVID-19. On the study more broadly: The origin of the acute and convalescent COVID-19 samples was the United States, Italy and Spain.

Individuals aged roughly 18 to 95 years were recruited from fewer than 30 US areas. In the original workflow: Amplifying reference gene primers gave estimates of nucleated cell counts. Sequencing was performed with immunoSEQ multiplex PCR; in TCRdb, only in-frame clones are kept and a portion is missing. The V and J calls and the clone size are those of that table, but D and trimming were determined from the DNA. The repertoire holds a few hundred thousand clones, with more than 75% as singletons. The germline CDR1 and CDR2 sequences are MNHEY and SVGAGI. V was pared by 4 bases and J by 5 bases, with 12 bases between. The CDR3 extends over 14 amino acids.

The receptor was isolated from a woman aged 40 to 50 who had recovered from COVID-19. This rearrangement joins TRBV6-5 to TRBJ1-3; a weak D match, TRBD1 (6 bases). Sequenced material: PBMCs or T cells enriched from blood (not recorded which). CDR3 nucleotides: TGTGCCAGCAGTTCCGGGACATCGAGAAACACCATATATTTT. Translating gives CASSSGTSRNTIYF.